The rows below give T cell receptor beta chains drawn from one sample of a study of blood T cell repertoires in COVID-19. Method: immunoSEQ multiplex PCR; TCRdb's copy keeps in-frame clones and lacks some. The sample has about 88,000 clones, over 70% seen once. Sequencing input: peripheral blood. All receptors derive from an elderly man with acute or convalescent COVID-19. Both conserved end residues are part of each CDR3. The D gene is left open where the match is weak. Clone sizes are given selectively: once, few, many, or a class where the clone is expanded.

>.|TRBV12-3/TRBV12-4|TRBJ1-1|.
TGTGCCAGCAGTCCAGGCGGGGTGGGTAAAGCTTTCTTT
CASSPGGVGKAFF
>TRBD1|TRBV5-1|TRBJ2-1|.
TGCGCCAGCAGCTACAGGGGGAACTACAATGAGCAGTTCTTC
CASSYRGNYNEQFF
>TRBD2|TRBV4-2|TRBJ2-3|once
TGTGCCAGCAGCCAAGGAGCGGGGGGGTACACAGATACGCAGTATTTT
CASSQGAGGYTDTQYF
>TRBD1|TRBV19|TRBJ1-5|.
TGTGCCAGTAGTATAGGACAGGGTGGTAGCAATCAGCCCCAGCATTTT
CASSIGQGGSNQPQHF
>TRBD1|TRBV18|TRBJ2-3|.
TGTGCCAGCTCACCGCAGGGGGCTAATACGCAGTATTTT
CASSPQGANTQYF
>.|TRBV30|TRBJ2-7|.
TGTGCCTGGAGTGTTAGTTCGAGTCACCCAACCGGTTGGCAGTACTTC
CAWSVSSSHPTGWQYF
>.|TRBV27|TRBJ1-2|.
TGTGCCAGCAGCCCTTCCGGGACACCGAACTATGGCTACACCTTC
CASSPSGTPNYGYTF
>TRBD2|TRBV20-1|TRBJ2-1|.
TGCAGTGCTAGTAGCGGGAGTGGGTCCTACAATGAGCAGTTCTTC
CSASSGSGSYNEQFF
>TRBD2|TRBV6-6|TRBJ2-2|once
TGTGCCAGCATGACTAGCGGGGGCGGGAACACCGGGGAGCTGTTTTTT
CASMTSGGGNTGELFF
>TRBD1|TRBV6-5|TRBJ1-1|.
TGTGCCAGCAGATACCGGGGACAGATGAACACTGAAGCTTTCTTT
CASRYRGQMNTEAFF
>.|TRBV9|TRBJ2-5|.
TGTGCCAGCAGCGTAGAGGAAGGAGGGCACCAAGAGACCCAGTACTTC
CASSVEEGGHQETQYF
>.|TRBV19|TRBJ1-1|.
TGTGCCAGTAGTACGGGGGGCTTGGGCACTGAAGCTTTCTTT
CASSTGGLGTEAFF
>.|TRBV27|TRBJ2-2|.
TGTGCCAGCAGTTTTGGGCTTCACACCGGGGAGCTGTTTTTT
CASSFGLHTGELFF
>TRBD1|TRBV5-1|TRBJ1-4|.
TGCGCCAGCAGCTTGGAGGGGGCTGGGGAAAAACTGTTTTTT
CASSLEGAGEKLFF
>.|TRBV6-5|TRBJ1-1|once
TGTGCCAGCAGTTCCGGACTCGGCAGGGGGAACACTGAAGCTTTCTTT
CASSSGLGRGNTEAFF
>TRBD2|TRBV27|TRBJ2-7|.
TGTGCCAGCAGTTTAAGACTAGCGGGAGGGGGAGAGCAGTACTTC
CASSLRLAGGGEQYF
>.|TRBV9|TRBJ1-3|.
TGTGCCAGCAGCCCTAGCCGCCCTACTGGAAACACCATATATTTT
CASSPSRPTGNTIYF
>TRBD1|TRBV2|TRBJ2-7|.
TGTGCCAGCAGCCCAGGGGGAGATATTCCCTACGAGCAGTACTTC
CASSPGGDIPYEQYF
>.|TRBV29-1|TRBJ2-3|.
TGCAGCGTTGAAACGGGAGCCACAGATACGCAGTATTTT
CSVETGATDTQYF
>TRBD2|TRBV5-4|TRBJ2-1|.
TGTGCCAGCAGCCCGGGACTAGCGGGGTCTGAGCAGTTCTTC
CASSPGLAGSEQFF
>TRBD2|TRBV18|TRBJ2-4|once
TGTGCCAGCTCACCACCGGGTAGCGGGGGGCTAAACATTCAGTACTTC
CASSPPGSGGLNIQYF
>.|TRBV3-1/TRBV3-2|TRBJ1-1|.
TGTGCCAGCAGCCAGTCCTTCACTGAAGCTTTCTTT
CASSQSFTEAFF
>.|TRBV30|TRBJ1-5|.
TGTGCCTACACGTCCGGGGGGGAACAGCCCCAGCATTTT
CAYTSGGEQPQHF
>TRBD1|TRBV2|TRBJ1-5|.
TGTGCCAGCAGTGAAAGGACAGGTCGGAGCAATCAGCCCCAGCATTTT
CASSERTGRSNQPQHF
>TRBD1|TRBV19|TRBJ1-1|.
TGTGCCAGTATCCGGGACAGGGTCGAGTACACTGAAGCTTTCTTT
CASIRDRVEYTEAFF
>.|TRBV29-1|TRBJ1-1|.
TGCAGCGTTGTCCGTCAGAAAAACACTGAAGCTTTCTTT
CSVVRQKNTEAFF
>.|TRBV28|TRBJ2-1|.
TGTGCCAGCAGTCAACTGAATCGCCTCAATGAGCAGTTCTTC
CASSQLNRLNEQFF
>TRBD1|TRBV5-6|TRBJ1-5|.
TGTGCCAGCAGCTCGATAGGGACAGAAAGTCAGCCCCAGCATTTT
CASSSIGTESQPQHF
>.|TRBV9|TRBJ1-3|.
TGTGCCAGCAGCGTAGAGAGGGCGGACAGCTCTGGAAACACCATATATTTT
CASSVERADSSGNTIYF
>.|TRBV6-5|TRBJ2-4|.
TGTGCCAGCAGTTACGACTTAGCCAAAAACATTCAGTACTTC
CASSYDLAKNIQYF
>.|TRBV7-2|TRBJ1-5|once
TGTGCCAGCAGCTCCCCCTATAGGGGTAGCAATCAGCCCCAGCATTTT
CASSSPYRGSNQPQHF
>.|TRBV7-2|TRBJ1-2|.
TGTGCCAGCAGCTTCGACAGCCCCCGGGGAGGTGGCTACACCTTC
CASSFDSPRGGGYTF
>TRBD1|TRBV18|TRBJ1-2|.
TGTGCCAGCTCACCGGGACAGTCCCTTTTCTATGGCTACACCTTC
CASSPGQSLFYGYTF
>TRBD2|TRBV6-5|TRBJ2-7|.
TGTGCCAGCAGTTACTCGATCAGACTAGCCCTTAGCGAGCAGTACTTC
CASSYSIRLALSEQYF
>.|TRBV18|TRBJ2-2|.
TGTGCCAGCTCACCACCCAGCGGTCCGGCCGGGGAGCTGTTTTTT
CASSPPSGPAGELFF
>.|TRBV6-4|TRBJ1-5|.
TGTGCCAGCAGTCCCCAAGGGGGACAAGGTCCAGGCGGCAATCAGCCCCAGCATTTT
CASSPQGGQGPGGNQPQHF
>.|TRBV11-2|TRBJ2-1|.
TGTGCCAGCAGCTTATCGGGGGCCTACAATGAGCAGTTCTTC
CASSLSGAYNEQFF
>.|TRBV6-6|TRBJ1-1|.
TGTGCCAGCAGTTACGGGACACTGAACACTGAAGCTTTCTTT
CASSYGTLNTEAFF
>.|TRBV19|TRBJ1-2|.
TGTGCCAGTAGCGCAGGGTCTTACTATGGCTACACCTTC
CASSAGSYYGYTF
>TRBD1|TRBV28|TRBJ2-7|once
TGTGCCAGCAGTCGTACCCGGGGACAGCCTTTCTCCTACGAGCAGTACTTC
CASSRTRGQPFSYEQYF